Below are 22 T cell receptor beta chains sequenced from a single sample in a study of cytomegalovirus exposure and HLA in healthy donors. PCR primers comprised 60 Vbeta and 13 Jbeta primers. TCRdb keeps only in-frame clones here, not all; method: immunoSEQ multiplex PCR. Altogether around 200,000 clones are present, approximately 59% being singletons, with the ten largest covering 2.5% to 3%. Material for sequencing was PBMCs. These receptors were obtained from a man aged 35 to 55 in good health and CMV-seronegative.

Worth noting for this clone: Its ends do not fully match the called genes, so a read error is possible. The V and J genes are TRBV7-9 and TRBJ1-2, with a tentative D call TRBD1 (6 bases). This CDR3 has 12 residues. CDR1 is SEHNR, CDR2 FQNEAQ, per germline (reference sequence). The CDR3 nucleotides are TGTGCCAGCAGCCCGGACAGCTATGGCTACGCCTTC. As protein: CASSPDSYGYAF.

The rearrangement links TRBV27 to TRBJ2-2; perhaps TRBD2 as D (6 bases). CDR1 is MNHEY and CDR2 is SMNVEV in the germline V gene (reference sequence). The CDR3 loop spans 19 amino acids. V was trimmed by 1 base and J by 5 bases, leaving 23 bases between them. The CDR3 bases are TGTGCCAGCAGTTTATGGTGGCGGGGCTGGGGGTCGGGTACCGGGGAGCTGTTTTTT. This translates into CASSLWWRGWGSGTGELFF.

The chain's CDR3 is CASSDRTGVEQPQHF. CDR3 nucleotide sequence: TGTGCCAGCAGTGATCGTACCGGGGTTGAGCAGCCCCAGCATTTT. This rearrangement joins TRBV2 to TRBJ1-5; no firm D call. The V gene lost 3 bases and the J gene lost 7 bases, with 16 bases spanning the gap. The CDR3 is 15 residues long. CDR1 SNHLY and CDR2 FYNNEI come from the germline V gene.

The rearrangement uses TRBV27 and TRBJ2-7, with 9 bases matching TRBD2. The CDR3 contains 19 residues. The germline V gene encodes CDR1 MNHEY and CDR2 SMNVEV (reference sequence). V lost 5 bases and J lost 7; bases outside the gene matches: 24. The CDR3 spells CASSQTPLAGPLFLGEQYF. The DNA for the CDR3 is TGTGCCAGCAGTCAAACCCCTCTAGCGGGACCCCTTTTTCTAGGTGAGCAGTACTTC.

CDR3 coding DNA: TGTGCCAGCAGCTTAGAGTGGACAGCGGGAATGCTGGACTACACCTTC. Translating gives CASSLEWTAGMLDYTF. The chain uses TRBV7-2 and TRBJ1-2, with D possibly matching TRBD1 (6 bases). The germline gives CDR1 SGHTA, CDR2 FQGNSA. CDR3 length: 16 residues. V lost 1 base and J lost 10, with 22 bases in between.

This clone was counted between two and nine times. CDR3 sequence: CAISEQGGDQPQHF. DNA for the CDR3: TGTGCCATCAGTGAACAGGGGGGGGATCAGCCCCAGCATTTT. The chain uses TRBV10-3 and TRBJ1-5, with 8 bases fitting TRBD1. Looked up from germline, CDR1 is ENHRY and CDR2 is SYGVKD. The CDR3 extends over 14 amino acids. Trimming removed 3 bases from V and 5 bases from J; junction bases left unmatched: 3.

With regard to this clone: The same CDR3 arises from other DNA sequences in this sample as well. The J gene is TRBJ1-3, the V gene TRBV5-1; unclear D gene. The CDR3 is 14 amino acids. Germline CDR1 is SGHRS and CDR2 is YFSETQ. Trimming left V 0 bases short and J 4 bases short, with 8 bases between. The CDR3 loop reads CASSLGGSGNTIYF. CDR3 DNA: TGCGCCAGCAGCTTGGGAGGGTCAGGAAACACCATATATTTT.

V is TRBV27 and J is TRBJ2-7; D perhaps matches TRBD1 (5 bases). Germline V CDR1 and CDR2: MNHEY, SMNVEV (reference sequence). The CDR3 is 14 amino acids. V was pared by 2 bases and J by 9 bases, with 17 bases between. The CDR3 spells CASSLGQGALGQYF. The CDR3 region has the DNA TGTGCCAGCAGTTTAGGGCAGGGTGCCTTAGGGCAGTACTTC.

V usage is TRBV11-3 and J usage is TRBJ2-5, with D perhaps TRBD2 (5 bases). The V and J ends lost 2 bases and 2 bases respectively, with 9 bases between them. Germline V gives CDR1 SGHNT, CDR2 YENEEA. The CDR3 loop spans 14 amino acids. The DNA of the CDR3 is TGTGCCAGCAGCTTATCGGGGAATCAAGAGACCCAGTACTTC. Translation gives CASSLSGNQETQYF.

This clone was recorded a few times. The V and J genes are TRBV5-4 and TRBJ2-1, with 8 bases matching TRBD2. Losses at the gene ends were 4 bases for V and 3 bases for J; bases not matched to a gene: 3. This CDR3 has 14 residues. The germline CDR1 and CDR2 sequences are SGHNT and YYREEE (reference sequence). CDR3 sequence reads: CASSPGTSYNEQFF. CDR3 in DNA: TGTGCCAGCAGCCCCGGGACTAGCTACAATGAGCAGTTCTTC.

This clone showed up just a few times. The CDR3, as DNA: TGCAGCGTTGAACAAGGGGGGGGTAGGGAAGCTTTCTTT. It specifies CSVEQGGGREAFF. The genes are TRBV29-1 and TRBJ1-1; possibly TRBD1 for D (6 bases). Germline V gene lookup returns CDR1 SQVTM and CDR2 ANQGSEA. Trimming pared 2 bases from V and 8 bases from J, leaving 15 bases between. This CDR3 has 13 residues.

There are many counts of this clone. This chain connects TRBV5-4 to TRBJ2-2, with 13 bases lining up with TRBD2. J gave up 0 bases and V 4 bases, and 6 bases lay outside the gene matches. This CDR3 comprises 18 residues. Germline CDR1 is SGHNT and CDR2 is YYREEE (reference sequence). In nucleotides, the CDR3 is TGTGCCAGCAGCCCGGGACTAGCGGGGCTAACGAACACCGGGGAGCTGTTTTTT. It encodes CASSPGLAGLTNTGELFF. The full variable domain, its missing parts supplied by reference TRBV5-4 and TRBJ2-2, is ETGVTQSPTHLIKTRGQQVTLRCSSQSGHNTVSWYQQALGQGPQFIFQYYREEENGRGNFPPRFSGLQFPNYSSELNVNALELDDSALYLCASSPGLAGLTNTGELFFGEGSRLTVL.

J is TRBJ1-5 and V is TRBV18; no definite D call. V dropped 4 bases and J dropped 4 bases, with 8 bases sitting between them. The CDR3 is 13 residues long. CDR1 is KGHSH and CDR2 is LQKENI in the germline V gene. The CDR3 is CASSQQANQPQHF. DNA of the CDR3: TGTGCCAGCTCACAACAAGCGAATCAGCCCCAGCATTTT.

This clone showed up just a few times. The V call is TRBV5-5, the J call TRBJ1-2, with 10 bases lining up with TRBD1. Germline trimming cut 0 bases from V and 3 bases from J; bases unmatched to any gene: 2. The CDR3 extends over 15 amino acids. The germline V gene encodes CDR1 SGHKS and CDR2 YYEKEE (reference sequence). The CDR3 nucleotides are TGTGCCAGCAGCTTGGAGGGACAGGGGTACTATGGCTACACCTTC. It translates to CASSLEGQGYYGYTF.

This clone turned up a few times. This chain connects TRBV5-6 to TRBJ2-7; 11 nucleotides line up with TRBD1. Germline CDR1 is SGHDT and CDR2 is YYEEEE. The CDR3 spans 15 residues. Germline trimming cut 4 bases from V and 6 bases from J; bases unmatched to any gene: 9. The CDR3 DNA follows: TGTGCCAGCAGCGTGGTTGGGACAGGGGGGAGCGAGCAGTACTTC. As protein: CASSVVGTGGSEQYF.

Only a few counts were recorded for this clone. The genes are TRBV4-1 and TRBJ2-1; D call uncertain. Looked up from germline, CDR1 is MGHRA and CDR2 is YSYEKL. V was pared by 3 bases and J by 1 base, with 19 bases between. The CDR3 is 18 residues long. CDR3: CASSQHPIKIRSYNEQFF. In nucleotides, the CDR3 is TGCGCCAGCAGCCAGCACCCTATAAAAATTCGATCCTACAATGAGCAGTTCTTC.

A note on this clone: Mismatch with germline at one junction end may stem from a read error. V is TRBV9 and J is TRBJ1-3; no clear D gene. The CDR3 is made up of 14 amino acids. In germline, CDR1 is SGDLS, CDR2 YYNGEE. The CDR3 reads CASSVEGSGSTIYF. DNA of the CDR3: TGTGCCAGCAGCGTAGAGGGATCGGGAAGCACCATATATTTT. Drawing the rest from reference TRBV9 and TRBJ1-3, the complete variable domain is DSGVTQTPKHLITATGQRVTLRCSPRSGDLSVYWYQQSLDQGLQFLIQYYNGEERAKGNILERFSAQQFPDLHSELNLSSLELGDSALYFCASSVEGSGSTIYFGEGSWLTVV.

The rearrangement joins TRBV10-3 to TRBJ1-6; D might be TRBD1 (5 bases). This CDR3 is built from 17 residues. V was cut by 11 bases and J by 1 base, with 21 bases left in between. Germline values: CDR1 ENHRY, CDR2 SYGVKD. The DNA for the CDR3 is TGTGCCTCGGGCGGGGGTCCCCGGAGGTCCTATAATTCACCCCTCCACTTT. Its translation: CASGGGPRRSYNSPLHF.

The CDR3 sequence: CASSLFGTSVYTDTQYF. The CDR3, as DNA: TGTGCCAGCAGCTTGTTTGGGACTAGCGTCTACACAGATACGCAGTATTTT. The chain uses TRBV5-6 and TRBJ2-3; 10 bases match TRBD2. The trim removed 1 base at V and 2 bases at J, leaving 7 bases unmatched. Germline V gene lookup returns CDR1 SGHDT and CDR2 YYEEEE. The CDR3 contains 17 residues.

The J gene is TRBJ2-7, the V gene TRBV6-5, with D possibly matching TRBD1 (6 bases). Trimming pared 6 bases from V and 0 bases from J, leaving 15 bases between. The V gene's germline CDR1 is MNHEY and CDR2 SVGAGI. The CDR3 loop spans 15 amino acids. Here the CDR3 DNA reads TGTGCCAGCAGGCAGACAGGCCTCCTCTCCTACGAGCAGTACTTC. This codes for CASRQTGLLSYEQYF.

The J gene is TRBJ2-5, the V gene TRBV13, with TRBD2 matching over 7 bases. There are 15 residues in the CDR3. J gave up 4 bases and V 5 bases, and 10 bases lay outside the gene matches. Germline CDR1 reads PRHDT; CDR2 reads FYEKMQ (reference sequence). CDR3 sequence reads: CASSLRTPGGETQYF. The CDR3 nucleotides are TGTGCCAGCAGCCTCCGGACACCGGGAGGAGAGACCCAGTACTTC. Full variable domain (rest looked up from reference TRBV13 and TRBJ2-5): AAGVIQSPRHLIKEKRETATLKCYPIPRHDTVYWYQQGPGQDPQFLISFYEKMQSDKGSIPDRFSAQQFSDYHSELNMSSLELGDSALYFCASSLRTPGGETQYFGPGTRLLVL.

This chain connects TRBV11-1 to TRBJ2-5; 9 bases agree with TRBD2. The J segment lost 6 bases and the V segment lost 4 bases, leaving 21 bases of the junction unmatched. Germline V gives CDR1 SGHAT, CDR2 FQDESV (reference sequence). The CDR3 has 19 amino acids. CDR3 nucleotide sequence: TGTGCCAGCAGCTCCCCCGTCTTAGTAGCGGGAGTCCAAGGCAAGACCCAGTACTTC. Encoded protein: CASSSPVLVAGVQGKTQYF.